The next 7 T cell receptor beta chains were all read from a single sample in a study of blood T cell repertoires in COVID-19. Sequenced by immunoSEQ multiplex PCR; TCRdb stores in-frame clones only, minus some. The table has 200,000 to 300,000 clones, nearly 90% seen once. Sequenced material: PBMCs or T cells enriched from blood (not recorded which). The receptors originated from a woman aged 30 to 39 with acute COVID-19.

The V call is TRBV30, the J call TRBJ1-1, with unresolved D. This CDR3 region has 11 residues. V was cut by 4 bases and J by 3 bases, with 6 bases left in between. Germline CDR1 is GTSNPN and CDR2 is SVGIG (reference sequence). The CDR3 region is CAWTEDTEAFF. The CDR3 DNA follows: TGTGCCTGGACGGAGGACACTGAAGCTTTCTTT.

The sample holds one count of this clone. The chain's CDR3 is CASSPPGQGNTEAFF. CDR3 in DNA: TGTGCCAGTAGTCCCCCCGGACAGGGGAACACTGAAGCTTTCTTT. The V and J genes are TRBV19 and TRBJ1-1; 8 bases map to TRBD1. CDR3 length: 15 residues. After removal of 5 bases from V and 1 base from J, the junction contained 6 bases not matched to a gene. Germline V gene lookup returns CDR1 LNHDA and CDR2 SQIVND (reference sequence).

The CDR3 coding sequence is TGTGCCAGCCATAGCGGGGGGCCTTTTAGCTCCTACAATGAGCAGTTCTTC. It translates to CASHSGGPFSSYNEQFF. The chain links TRBV19 to TRBJ2-1; 10 bases line up with TRBD2. With 9 bases clipped from V and 0 bases from J, the junction kept 11 bases outside the gene matches. The CDR3 is made up of 17 amino acids. The germline gives CDR1 LNHDA, CDR2 SQIVND (reference sequence).

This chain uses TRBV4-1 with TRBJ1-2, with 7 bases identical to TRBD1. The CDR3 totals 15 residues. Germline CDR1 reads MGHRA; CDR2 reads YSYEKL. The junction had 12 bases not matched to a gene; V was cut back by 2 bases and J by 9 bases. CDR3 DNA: TGCGCCAGCAGCCAACTCCCGACAGGGCAATATAGCTACACCTTC. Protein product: CASSQLPTGQYSYTF.

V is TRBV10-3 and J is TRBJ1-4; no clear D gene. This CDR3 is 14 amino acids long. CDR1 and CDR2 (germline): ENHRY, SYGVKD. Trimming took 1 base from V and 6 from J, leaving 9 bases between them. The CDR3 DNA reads TGTGCCATCAGTGAGTTTAGCGGGGATGAAAAACTGTTTTTT. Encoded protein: CAISEFSGDEKLFF.

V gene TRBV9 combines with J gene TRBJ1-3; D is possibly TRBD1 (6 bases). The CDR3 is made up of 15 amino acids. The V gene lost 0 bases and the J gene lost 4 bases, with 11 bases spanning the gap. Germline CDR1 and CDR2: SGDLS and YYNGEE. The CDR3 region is CASSVAGAGGNTIYF. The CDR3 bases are TGTGCCAGCAGCGTAGCAGGGGCTGGGGGAAACACCATATATTTT.

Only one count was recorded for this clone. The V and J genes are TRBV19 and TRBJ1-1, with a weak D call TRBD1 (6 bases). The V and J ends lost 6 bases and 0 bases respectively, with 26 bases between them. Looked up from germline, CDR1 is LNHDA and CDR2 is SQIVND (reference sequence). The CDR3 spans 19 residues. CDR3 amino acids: CASSKGVSSGKGVNTEAFF. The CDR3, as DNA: TGTGCCAGTAGCAAAGGGGTCTCCTCTGGAAAGGGGGTGAACACTGAAGCTTTCTTT.